The rows below give T cell receptor beta chains drawn from one sample of a study of cytomegalovirus exposure and HLA in healthy donors. Profiled with immunoSEQ multiplex PCR; TCRdb holds only in-frame clones, not every one. This table holds around 170,000 clones, 70% to 85% found once. Sequenced: PBMCs. The receptors derive from a middle-aged woman in good health and CMV-seronegative. Each CDR3 is given with its conserved first and last residue. A D gene is named only where the DNA matches it firmly. Clone size is not always given. Where it is, it says once, few, many or a class for expanded clones.

len,d_gene,j_gene,abundance,v_gene,CDR3aa,CDR3nt
16,TRBD2,TRBJ2-1,-,TRBV7-3,CASSPTPGGPHNEQFF,TGTGCCAGCAGCCCAACCCCGGGGGGACCCCACAATGAGCAGTTCTTC
14,-,TRBJ1-2,-,TRBV28,CASFTLGGGYGYTF,TGTGCCAGCTTCACCCTGGGCGGGGGATATGGCTACACCTTC
13,-,TRBJ1-1,-,TRBV2,CARSRVLNTEAFF,TGTGCCAGGTCCAGGGTGCTGAACACTGAAGCTTTCTTT
15,-,TRBJ2-2,-,TRBV7-2,CASSLAGVSTGELFF,TGTGCCAGCAGCTTAGCGGGAGTTTCCACCGGGGAGCTGTTTTTT
11,TRBD1,TRBJ2-1,once,TRBV29-1,CSAGTDNEQFF,TGCAGCGCCGGGACAGATAATGAGCAGTTCTTC
15,TRBD2,TRBJ2-7,-,TRBV6-6,CASSPRPGGSYEQYF,TGTGCCAGCAGCCCCCGGCCGGGGGGGTCCTACGAGCAGTACTTC
19,-,TRBJ1-5,-,TRBV1,CTSSQVLKGPGYSNQPQHF,TGCACCAGCAGCCAAGTCTTAAAGGGGCCAGGTTATAGCAATCAGCCCCAGCATTTT
14,-,TRBJ2-7,-,TRBV27,CASSLQGTGYEQYF,TGTGCCAGCAGCCTACAGGGGACTGGCTACGAGCAGTACTTC
13,TRBD2,TRBJ2-1,-,TRBV6-6,CASRLAGNNEQFF,TGTGCCAGCCGACTAGCGGGGAACAATGAGCAGTTCTTC
16,TRBD1,TRBJ1-5,-,TRBV6-5,CASSYRGQVGTQPQHF,TGTGCCAGCAGTTACAGAGGACAGGTCGGAACTCAGCCCCAGCATTTT
14,-,TRBJ2-5,-,TRBV5-1,CASSSPEGGETQYF,TGCGCCAGCAGCTCACCCGAGGGAGGAGAGACCCAGTACTTC
19,TRBD2,TRBJ2-1,-,TRBV5-1,CASSRGGLGLAGGPNEQFF,TGCGCCAGCAGTCGGGGCGGGTTAGGACTAGCGGGAGGGCCGAATGAGCAGTTCTTC
16,TRBD2,TRBJ2-1,-,TRBV5-6,CASSTIGGGTYNEQFF,TGTGCCAGCAGCACCATCGGCGGGGGGACCTACAATGAGCAGTTCTTC
14,-,TRBJ2-7,-,TRBV6-5,CASTLSRGSYEQYF,TGTGCCAGCACCCTAAGCCGCGGCTCCTACGAGCAGTACTTC
15,TRBD1,TRBJ2-4,few,TRBV4-3,CASSQNLGRGNIQYF,TGCGCCAGCAGCCAAAATTTGGGCAGGGGGAACATTCAGTACTTC
14,TRBD1,TRBJ2-1,-,TRBV18,CASSPRDSRTEQFF,TGTGCCAGCTCACCAAGGGACAGTAGAACTGAGCAGTTCTTC
14,-,TRBJ1-2,-,TRBV5-1,CASSLESGDYGYTF,TGCGCCAGCAGCTTGGAGTCCGGGGACTATGGCTACACCTTC
15,TRBD2,TRBJ2-1,-,TRBV6-6,CASSKLAETHNEQFF,TGTGCCAGCAGTAAACTAGCGGAAACCCACAATGAGCAGTTCTTC
14,TRBD1,TRBJ2-7,-,TRBV30,CAWSVGQGAYEQYF,TGTGCCTGGAGTGTAGGGCAGGGGGCTTACGAGCAGTACTTC
15,TRBD2,TRBJ2-1,-,TRBV10-3,CAIGLAGAGYNEQFF,TGTGCCATCGGACTAGCGGGAGCCGGGTACAATGAGCAGTTCTTC
14,TRBD1,TRBJ2-1,few,TRBV10-3,CAISTTGTYNEQFF,TGTGCCATCAGCACGACAGGGACCTACAATGAGCAGTTCTTC
16,TRBD2,TRBJ2-7,-,TRBV5-1,CASSPGLAPLWDEQYF,TGCGCCAGCAGCCCGGGACTAGCGCCTCTATGGGACGAGCAGTACTTC
15,TRBD2,TRBJ2-7,-,TRBV27,CASSSLGLAGGEQYF,TGTGCCAGCAGTTCCCTGGGACTAGCGGGAGGCGAGCAGTACTTC
14,-,TRBJ2-5,-,TRBV11-3,CASSLARGQETQYF,TGTGCCAGCAGCTTAGCCCGGGGACAAGAGACCCAGTACTTC
17,-,TRBJ1-1,-,TRBV30,CALDPAAGWRMNTEAFF,TGTGCCCTGGACCCCGCGGCGGGGTGGAGGATGAACACTGAAGCTTTCTTT
13,TRBD2,TRBJ2-2,-,TRBV29-1,CSAGRANTGELFF,TGCAGCGCAGGGAGGGCGAACACCGGGGAGCTGTTTTTT
15,TRBD1,TRBJ2-5,-,TRBV11-2,CASSPQDRGQETQYF,TGTGCCAGCAGCCCCCAGGACAGGGGGCAGGAGACCCAGTACTTC
14,-,TRBJ1-2,-,TRBV2,CASSELAVNYGYTF,TGTGCCAGCAGTGAATTGGCAGTCAACTATGGCTACACCTTC
15,TRBD1,TRBJ2-7,-,TRBV10-3,CAARKDQGALDEQYF,TGTGCCGCCCGAAAAGATCAGGGGGCATTAGACGAGCAGTACTTC
14,-,TRBJ2-5,few,TRBV13,CASSPPGGLETQYF,TGTGCCAGCAGCCCGCCAGGGGGGCTTGAGACCCAGTACTTC
14,TRBD1,TRBJ1-1,-,TRBV27,CASSLTGPNTEAFF,TGTGCCAGCAGTTTGACAGGGCCGAACACTGAAGCTTTCTTT
11,-,TRBJ1-2,-,TRBV30,CAWSVQIRYTF,TGTGCCTGGAGTGTCCAGATTCGCTACACCTTC
15,TRBD2,TRBJ2-3,-,TRBV5-6,CASSFRLAGSDTQYF,TGTGCCAGCAGCTTTCGGCTAGCGGGGTCAGATACGCAGTATTTT
14,-,TRBJ2-3,-,TRBV2,CASSEFFYTDTQYF,TGTGCCAGCAGTGAATTTTTCTACACAGATACGCAGTATTTT
18,-,TRBJ1-1,-,TRBV5-1,CASSPKGDRSIMNTEAFF,TGCGCCAGCAGCCCAAAAGGAGACAGGTCAATAATGAACACTGAAGCTTTCTTT
18,TRBD1,TRBJ1-5,-,TRBV7-9,CASSHDRGWGNSNQPQHF,TGTGCCAGCAGCCATGACAGGGGCTGGGGAAATAGCAATCAGCCCCAGCATTTT
12,TRBD1,TRBJ1-1,-,TRBV27,CASRTGFTEAFF,TGTGCCAGCAGGACAGGGTTCACTGAAGCTTTCTTT
13,-,TRBJ1-1,few,TRBV6-5,CASSYRGEYGAFF,TGTGCCAGCAGTTACCGGGGGGAATATGGAGCTTTCTTT
14,-,TRBJ2-5,-,TRBV7-8,CASSSNPGRETQYF,TGTGCCAGCAGCTCCAATCCGGGTCGAGAGACCCAGTACTTC
14,TRBD1,TRBJ1-5,once,TRBV7-2,CASSLGQVNQPQHF,TGTGCCAGCAGCCTAGGACAGGTCAATCAGCCCCAGCATTTT
16,-,TRBJ2-3,-,TRBV28,CASTSEATGPRNTQYF,TGTGCCAGCACCTCTGAGGCAACAGGACCTAGAAATACGCAGTATTTT
16,-,TRBJ2-6,-,TRBV12-5,CASGLAPRAGANVLTF,TGTGCTAGTGGTTTGGCCCCCAGGGCTGGGGCCAACGTCCTGACTTTC
14,-,TRBJ1-5,-,TRBV7-9,CASSLEGGNQPQHF,TGTGCCAGCAGCTTAGAGGGGGGGAATCAGCCCCAGCATTTT
14,-,TRBJ2-7,-,TRBV7-8,CASSPSPYSYEQYF,TGTGCCAGCAGCCCCAGTCCATATTCCTACGAGCAGTACTTC
15,TRBD1,TRBJ1-1,-,TRBV7-9,CASTGRDSKNTEAFF,TGTGCCAGCACAGGCAGGGACAGCAAGAACACTGAAGCTTTCTTT
15,TRBD1,TRBJ2-7,-,TRBV5-1,CASSLGQGVGYEQYF,TGCGCCAGCAGCTTAGGGCAGGGGGTTGGCTACGAGCAGTACTTC
16,-,TRBJ2-2,-,TRBV5-1,CASSFFQVGNTGELFF,TGCGCCAGCAGCTTCTTTCAGGTTGGGAACACCGGGGAGCTGTTTTTT
14,-,TRBJ1-2,-,TRBV2,CASRVSTANYGYTF,TGTGCCAGCAGGGTTTCAACAGCTAACTATGGCTACACCTTC
13,-,TRBJ2-5,-,TRBV18,CASSRGGQETQYF,TGTGCCAGCTCACGCGGAGGCCAAGAGACCCAGTACTTC
13,-,TRBJ2-1,-,TRBV4-1,CASSQDRARGQFF,TGCGCCAGCAGCCAAGACAGGGCGAGAGGGCAGTTCTTC
18,TRBD2,TRBJ2-7,few,TRBV4-3,CASSQESSGTGGSYEQYF,TGCGCCAGCAGCCAAGAAAGTAGCGGGACGGGGGGCTCCTACGAGCAGTACTTC
18,TRBD2,TRBJ2-1,-,TRBV4-1,CASSQGRSGGISYNEQFF,TGCGCCAGCAGCCAAGGAAGGAGCGGGGGGATTTCCTACAATGAGCAGTTCTTC
13,TRBD1,TRBJ1-1,-,TRBV2,CASSEQGALEAFF,TGTGCCAGCAGTGAGCAGGGGGCCCTTGAAGCTTTCTTT
14,TRBD1,TRBJ1-2,few,TRBV27,CASSPFQGADGYTF,TGTGCCAGCAGTCCATTCCAGGGGGCAGATGGCTACACCTTC
15,-,TRBJ2-5,-,TRBV7-7,CASSLAQGRQETQYF,TGTGCTAGCAGCTTAGCCCAGGGGCGACAAGAGACCCAGTACTTC
16,TRBD2,TRBJ2-3,-,TRBV6-5,CASSYRTSGRTDTQYF,TGTGCCAGCAGTTACCGGACTAGCGGGCGCACAGATACGCAGTATTTT
14,TRBD2,TRBJ2-2,few,TRBV6-5,CASTGLASSGELFF,TGTGCCAGTACGGGACTAGCGTCGAGCGGGGAGCTGTTTTTT
15,TRBD2,TRBJ2-7,-,TRBV4-2,CASSQGLAGGREQYF,TGTGCCAGCAGCCAAGGACTAGCGGGAGGCCGAGAGCAGTACTTC
15,TRBD1,TRBJ2-3,few,TRBV29-1,CSVEGTARSTDTQYF,TGCAGCGTTGAGGGGACAGCTCGTAGCACAGATACGCAGTATTTT
13,TRBD1,TRBJ1-2,-,TRBV28,CASSRTGDYGYTF,TGTGCCAGCAGCAGGACAGGGGACTATGGCTACACCTTC